Listed below are T cell receptor beta chains from one sample, sequenced in a study of blood T cell repertoires in COVID-19. Method: immunoSEQ multiplex PCR; TCRdb's copy keeps in-frame clones and lacks some. Of approximately 150,000 clones in the sample, over 75% are singletons; the top ten hold roughly 3.7%. Sample: PBMCs or T cells enriched from blood (not recorded which). These receptors all come from a man aged 50 or older in a cohort exposed to, infected with or recovered from COVID-19 (not recorded which). Each CDR3 is given with its conserved first and last residue. D genes are given only for firm matches. The size of a clone is reported for some rows only, either as once, few or many, or as a class for expanded clones.

-	TRBV24-1	TRBJ1-4	TRBD1	TGTGCCACCAGTCCGGGACCGGGACAGGGGGCTGAAAAACTGTTTTTT	CATSPGPGQGAEKLFF
-	TRBV9	TRBJ2-7	-	TGTGCCAGCAGCGTAGGTACAGGGATCTCCTACGAGCAGTACTTC	CASSVGTGISYEQYF
-	TRBV5-4	TRBJ2-7	TRBD2	TGTGCCAGCAGCTTAGCGGGGGGCCCCTTGACCGAGCAGTACTTC	CASSLAGGPLTEQYF
-	TRBV7-9	TRBJ1-1	TRBD1	TGTGCCAGCAGCTCCCCCGGGACAGGGAACACTGAAGCTTTCTTT	CASSSPGTGNTEAFF
-	TRBV2	TRBJ2-2	-	TGTGCCAGCAGTGCAATGAGCGGGGAGCTGTTTTTT	CASSAMSGELFF
-	TRBV18	TRBJ1-1	-	TGTGCCAGCTCACCAGGGGCCAACACTGAAGCTTTCTTT	CASSPGANTEAFF
once	TRBV6-7	TRBJ2-7	TRBD2	TGTGCCAGCAGTTACTATTGTTCGGTGGGCGGGAGGTCCCCCTACGAGCAGTACTTC	CASSYYCSVGGRSPYEQYF
-	TRBV9	TRBJ1-4	-	TGTGCCAGCAGCGCCACGACAGTGGGAGAAAAACTGTTTTTT	CASSATTVGEKLFF
-	TRBV6-5	TRBJ2-1	TRBD1	TGTGCCAGCAGCGGGACAGGGGAAAAGTACAATGAGCAGTTCTTC	CASSGTGEKYNEQFF
-	TRBV27	TRBJ2-3	TRBD2	TGTGCCAGCAGTCCCTCCGGGGGGTATGCAGATACGCAGTATTTT	CASSPSGGYADTQYF
-	TRBV19	TRBJ1-2	-	TGTGCCAGTAGTATTGGCGGGGTCTATGGCTACACCTTC	CASSIGGVYGYTF
few	TRBV28	TRBJ2-1	TRBD2	TGTGCCAGCAGCTCTAGCGGGGTAAAATACAATGAGCAGTTCTTC	CASSSSGVKYNEQFF
few	TRBV5-6	TRBJ2-1	TRBD2	TGTGCCAGCAGCTTGACTAGCGGGCTTTACAATGAGCAGTTCTTC	CASSLTSGLYNEQFF
-	TRBV12-5	TRBJ1-1	-	TGTGCTAGTGGTTTGCAGAACACTGAAGCTTTCTTT	CASGLQNTEAFF
-	TRBV19	TRBJ1-3	-	TGTGCCAGTACCATCGGGGGATCTGATGGAAACACCATATATTTT	CASTIGGSDGNTIYF
-	TRBV7-2	TRBJ2-7	-	TGTGCCAGCGCCTCGGGCAGGGGTCGGAGCGAGCAGTACTTC	CASASGRGRSEQYF
-	TRBV7-9	TRBJ2-7	-	TGTGCCAGCAGCTTAGCGAGTAGCGGCGCCCGCTCCTACGAGCAGTACTTC	CASSLASSGARSYEQYF
-	TRBV3-1/TRBV3-2	TRBJ2-7	-	TGTGCCAGCAGCCAAGTCGCACAGGGCTCCTACGAGCAGTACTTC	CASSQVAQGSYEQYF
-	TRBV5-1	TRBJ1-5	TRBD1	TGCGCCAGCAGCTTCGGGACAGGGACGCCCCATCAGCCCCAGCATTTT	CASSFGTGTPHQPQHF
-	TRBV6-2/TRBV6-3	TRBJ1-5	TRBD1	TGTGCCAGCAGTTATCCCCCCTACAGGGGGCGCAGCCAGCCCCAGCATTTT	CASSYPPYRGRSQPQHF
-	TRBV20-1	TRBJ1-2	TRBD1	TGCAGTGCTGGAGGACAGGGTGGCTACACCTTC	CSAGGQGGYTF
-	TRBV4-1	TRBJ2-7	TRBD2	TGCGCCAGCAGCCAAGTCGAACTAGCGGGACGTGAGCAGTACTTC	CASSQVELAGREQYF
-	TRBV29-1	TRBJ2-7	-	TGCAGCGTCCTGGGCGGCTACAGGGCGCGGAGCTCCTACGAGCAGTACTTC	CSVLGGYRARSSYEQYF
-	TRBV4-1	TRBJ1-2	-	TGCGCCAGCAGCCCCCAAGCCCTTCTTTATGGCTACACCTTC	CASSPQALLYGYTF
-	TRBV12-3/TRBV12-4	TRBJ2-7	TRBD1	TGTGCCAGCAGTCCGGGACAGGACGAGCAGTACTTC	CASSPGQDEQYF
once	TRBV5-1	TRBJ2-1	TRBD2	TGCGCCAGCAGCTCCGCGGGAGCCTCCTACAATGAGCAGTTCTTC	CASSSAGASYNEQFF
-	TRBV5-6	TRBJ2-5	-	TGTGCCAGCAGCTCAGAACCGGAGACCCAGTACTTC	CASSSEPETQYF
once	TRBV6-4	TRBJ1-5	-	TGTGCCAGCAGTGACGCAGGGGATTATAGCAATCAGCCCCAGCATTTT	CASSDAGDYSNQPQHF
few	TRBV28	TRBJ2-2	TRBD1	TGTGCCAGCAGTCTAGGGACAGACAACACCGGGGAGCTGTTTTTT	CASSLGTDNTGELFF
-	TRBV3-1/TRBV3-2	TRBJ2-4	-	TGTGCCAGCAGCCTCAGCCTTGGAGGGGAAGGCAAAAACATTCAGTACTTC	CASSLSLGGEGKNIQYF
-	TRBV18	TRBJ1-1	-	TGTGCCAGCTCACCACTGGGGGGCACTGAAGCTTTCTTT	CASSPLGGTEAFF
-	TRBV7-9	TRBJ2-7	-	TGTGCCAGCAGCTTAGAAGCTGCCTACGAGCAGTACTTC	CASSLEAAYEQYF
-	TRBV5-6	TRBJ2-3	TRBD2	TGTGCCAGCAGCGCCTGGACTAGCTTGGATACGCAGTATTTT	CASSAWTSLDTQYF
-	TRBV5-1	TRBJ2-1	-	TGCGCCAGCAGCTTGCAGGACTCTAATGAGCAGTTCTTC	CASSLQDSNEQFF
-	TRBV3-1/TRBV3-2	TRBJ1-5	-	TGTGCCAGCAGCTCGGGAACCAGGGGTCAGCCCCAGCATTTT	CASSSGTRGQPQHF
-	TRBV19	TRBJ1-2	TRBD1	TGTGCCAGTAGTACAGGGGGCTATGGCTACACCTTC	CASSTGGYGYTF
-	TRBV5-6	TRBJ1-2	TRBD1	TGTGCCAGCAGCTGGACAGGGCCGGATGGCTACACCTTC	CASSWTGPDGYTF
-	TRBV7-9	TRBJ2-7	TRBD1	TGTGCCAGCAGCATGGGACAGGGTTACGAGCAGTACTTC	CASSMGQGYEQYF
once	TRBV15	TRBJ1-5	TRBD1	TGTGCCACCAGCGGAGGGGGGACAGCTAATAGCAATCAGCCCCAGCATTTT	CATSGGGTANSNQPQHF
-	TRBV24-1	TRBJ2-1	-	TGTGCCACCAGTGCAGGGATTAATGAGCAGTTCTTC	CATSAGINEQFF
-	TRBV5-1	TRBJ1-3	TRBD1	TGCGCCAGCAGCTTGGGACAGGGGGGAAACACCATATATTTT	CASSLGQGGNTIYF
once	TRBV7-9	TRBJ2-5	-	TGTGCCAGCAGCTCCGGGGTCACATTAGGGGAGACCCAGTACTTC	CASSSGVTLGETQYF
-	TRBV2	TRBJ1-3	TRBD1	TGTGCCAGCAGGGGACAGGGAAACACCATATATTTT	CASRGQGNTIYF
-	TRBV28	TRBJ1-5	TRBD1	TGTGCCAGCAGCCTCCTCAGGGGGCGTCAGCCCCAGCATTTT	CASSLLRGRQPQHF
-	TRBV5-5	TRBJ1-3	TRBD1	TGTGCCAGCAGCCTGTGGACAGGGGCTGGAAACACCATATATTTT	CASSLWTGAGNTIYF
-	TRBV7-6	TRBJ2-2	TRBD2	TGTGCCAGCAGCTCACAACTAGCGGGAGCGAACACCGGGGAGCTGTTTTTT	CASSSQLAGANTGELFF
-	TRBV4-2	TRBJ2-1	TRBD2	TGTGCCAGCAGCCAATCCGGGACTAGCGGGAGGGCGAGCAATGAGCAGTTCTTC	CASSQSGTSGRASNEQFF
-	TRBV28	TRBJ2-1	TRBD2	TGTGCCAGCACCCGGACTAGCGGGAACCACAATGAGCAGTTCTTC	CASTRTSGNHNEQFF
-	TRBV18	TRBJ1-1	TRBD1	TGTGCCAGCTCACAGGGACAGCTGAACACTGAAGCTTTCTTT	CASSQGQLNTEAFF
-	TRBV28	TRBJ2-1	TRBD2	TGTGCCACCCGGGAGAGCGGGAGAAGTTATAATGAGCAGTTCTTC	CATRESGRSYNEQFF
-	TRBV7-2	TRBJ2-3	TRBD2	TGTGCCAGCAGCTCCGGCGGGACTAGCCAGGCAGATACGCAGTATTTT	CASSSGGTSQADTQYF
once	TRBV7-2	TRBJ1-5	-	TGTGCCAGCAGCTTACAGAGCAATCAGCCCCAGCATTTT	CASSLQSNQPQHF
-	TRBV18	TRBJ2-7	TRBD1	TGTGCCAGCTCACCAGAGACAGGGGGCATTGGGCAGTACTTC	CASSPETGGIGQYF
few	TRBV27	TRBJ1-6	-	TGTGCCAGCAGTTCCCAGGGTAAAATGGGACCCCTCCACTTT	CASSSQGKMGPLHF
once	TRBV6-2/TRBV6-3	TRBJ2-2	-	TGTGCCAGCAGCTTCCCAACAGCGAACACCGGGGAGCTGTTTTTT	CASSFPTANTGELFF
few	TRBV18	TRBJ1-1	TRBD1	TGTGCCAGCTCACCGGACAGGGGGGCGAACACTGAAGCTTTCTTT	CASSPDRGANTEAFF
once	TRBV6-6	TRBJ2-1	-	TGTGCCAGCAGCGAGGGAGATGAGCAGTTCTTC	CASSEGDEQFF